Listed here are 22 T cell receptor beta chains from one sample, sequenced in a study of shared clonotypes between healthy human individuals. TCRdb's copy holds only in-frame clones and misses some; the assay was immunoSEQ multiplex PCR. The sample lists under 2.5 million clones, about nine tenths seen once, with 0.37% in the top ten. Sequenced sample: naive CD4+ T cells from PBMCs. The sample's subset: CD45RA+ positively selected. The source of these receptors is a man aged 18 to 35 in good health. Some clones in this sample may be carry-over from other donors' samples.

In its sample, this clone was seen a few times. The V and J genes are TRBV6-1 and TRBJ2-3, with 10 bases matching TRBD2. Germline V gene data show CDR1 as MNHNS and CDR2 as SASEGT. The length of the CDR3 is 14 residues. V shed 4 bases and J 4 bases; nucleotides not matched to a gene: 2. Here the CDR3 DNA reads TGTGCCAGCAGTGGAGCGGGAGGGTCAGATACGCAGTATTTT. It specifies CASSGAGGSDTQYF.

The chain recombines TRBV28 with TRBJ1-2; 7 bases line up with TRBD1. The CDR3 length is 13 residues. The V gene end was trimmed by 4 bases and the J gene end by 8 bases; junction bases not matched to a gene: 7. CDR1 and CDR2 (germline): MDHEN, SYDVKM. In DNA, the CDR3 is TGTGCCAGCAGTTCGAGGGGGCCCTGGGGCTACACCTTC. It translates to CASSSRGPWGYTF.

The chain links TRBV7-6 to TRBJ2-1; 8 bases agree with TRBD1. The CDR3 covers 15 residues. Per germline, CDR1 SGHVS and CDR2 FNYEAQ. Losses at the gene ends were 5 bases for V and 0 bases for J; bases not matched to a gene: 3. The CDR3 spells CASSRQGTSYNEQFF. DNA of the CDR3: TGTGCCAGCAGCAGACAGGGGACCTCCTACAATGAGCAGTTCTTC.

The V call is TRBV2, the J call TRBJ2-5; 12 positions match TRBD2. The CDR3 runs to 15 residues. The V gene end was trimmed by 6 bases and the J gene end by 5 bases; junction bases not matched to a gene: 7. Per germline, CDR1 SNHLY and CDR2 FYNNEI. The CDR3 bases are TGTGCCAGCAGATCGACTAGCGGGAGATTCGAGACCCAGTACTTC. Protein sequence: CASRSTSGRFETQYF.

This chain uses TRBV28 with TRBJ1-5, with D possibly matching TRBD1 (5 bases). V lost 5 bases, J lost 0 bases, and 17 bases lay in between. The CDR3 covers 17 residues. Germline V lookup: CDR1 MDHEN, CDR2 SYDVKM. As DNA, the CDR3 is TGTGCCAGCAGTGCCCCTTCAGGGATTTATAGCAATCAGCCCCAGCATTTT. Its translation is CASSAPSGIYSNQPQHF.

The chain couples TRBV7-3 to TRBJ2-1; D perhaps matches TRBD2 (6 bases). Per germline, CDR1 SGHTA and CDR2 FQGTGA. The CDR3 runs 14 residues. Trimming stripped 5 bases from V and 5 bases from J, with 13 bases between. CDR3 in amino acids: CASSPGLTNNEQFF. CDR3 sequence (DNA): TGTGCCAGCAGCCCCGGACTAACTAACAATGAGCAGTTCTTC.

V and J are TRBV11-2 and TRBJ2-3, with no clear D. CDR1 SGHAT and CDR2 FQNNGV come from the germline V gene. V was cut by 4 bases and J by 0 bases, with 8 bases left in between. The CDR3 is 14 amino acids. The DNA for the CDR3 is TGTGCCAGCAGCTACCTCCAGAGCACAGATACGCAGTATTTT. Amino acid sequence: CASSYLQSTDTQYF.

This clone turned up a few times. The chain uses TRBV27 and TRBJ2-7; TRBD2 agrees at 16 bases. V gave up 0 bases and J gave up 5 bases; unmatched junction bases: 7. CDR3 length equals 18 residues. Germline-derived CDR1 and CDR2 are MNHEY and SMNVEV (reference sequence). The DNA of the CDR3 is TGTGCCAGCAGTTTATCCGGGACTAGCGGGAGGGGTAAGGACGAGCAGTACTTC. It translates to CASSLSGTSGRGKDEQYF.

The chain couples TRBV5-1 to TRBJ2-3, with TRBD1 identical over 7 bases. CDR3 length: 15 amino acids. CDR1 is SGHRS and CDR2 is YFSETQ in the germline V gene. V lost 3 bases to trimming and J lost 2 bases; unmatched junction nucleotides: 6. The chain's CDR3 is CASSYRQGTTDTQYF. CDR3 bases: TGCGCCAGCAGCTACCGACAGGGTACCACAGATACGCAGTATTTT.

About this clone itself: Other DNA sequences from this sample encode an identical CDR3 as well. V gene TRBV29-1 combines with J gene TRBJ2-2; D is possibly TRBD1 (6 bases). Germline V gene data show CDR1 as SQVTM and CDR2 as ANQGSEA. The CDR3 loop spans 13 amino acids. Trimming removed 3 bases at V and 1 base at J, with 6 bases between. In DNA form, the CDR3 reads TGCAGCGTTGACAGGGGGAACACCGGGGAGCTGTTTTTT. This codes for CSVDRGNTGELFF.

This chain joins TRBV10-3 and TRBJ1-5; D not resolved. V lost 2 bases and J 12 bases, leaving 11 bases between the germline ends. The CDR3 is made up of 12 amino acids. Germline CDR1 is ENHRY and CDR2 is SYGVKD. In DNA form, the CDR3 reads TGTGCCATCAGTGAGAGGTTGGGTCACCAGCATTTT. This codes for CAISERLGHQHF.

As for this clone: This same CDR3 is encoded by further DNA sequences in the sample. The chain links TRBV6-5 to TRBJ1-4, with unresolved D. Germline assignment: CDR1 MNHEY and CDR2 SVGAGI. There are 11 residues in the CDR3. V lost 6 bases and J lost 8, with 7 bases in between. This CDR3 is CASRQNEKLFF. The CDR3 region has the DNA TGTGCCAGCAGACAGAACGAAAAACTGTTTTTT.

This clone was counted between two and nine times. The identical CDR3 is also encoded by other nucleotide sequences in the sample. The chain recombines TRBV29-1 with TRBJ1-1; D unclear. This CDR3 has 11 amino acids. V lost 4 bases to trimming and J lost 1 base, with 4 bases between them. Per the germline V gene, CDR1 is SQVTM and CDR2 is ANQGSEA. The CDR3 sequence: CSVVRNTEAFF. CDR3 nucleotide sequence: TGCAGCGTTGTAAGGAACACTGAAGCTTTCTTT.

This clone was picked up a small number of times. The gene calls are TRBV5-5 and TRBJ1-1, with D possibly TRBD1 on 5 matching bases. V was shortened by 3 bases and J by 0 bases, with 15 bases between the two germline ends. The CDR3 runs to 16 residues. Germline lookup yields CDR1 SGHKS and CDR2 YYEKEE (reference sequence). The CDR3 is CASSSGQPIMNTEAFF. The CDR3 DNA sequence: TGTGCCAGCAGCTCCGGACAACCGATCATGAACACTGAAGCTTTCTTT.

CDR3 sequence: CASTTDRLNNEQFF. DNA of the CDR3: TGTGCCAGCACCACGGACAGACTAAACAATGAGCAGTTCTTC. The chain uses TRBV7-9 and TRBJ2-1; tentative D call: TRBD1 (6 bases). The CDR3 sequence is 14 residues long. Looked up from germline, CDR1 is SEHNR and CDR2 is FQNEAQ (reference sequence). V gave up 7 bases and J gave up 5 bases, with 15 bases separating them.

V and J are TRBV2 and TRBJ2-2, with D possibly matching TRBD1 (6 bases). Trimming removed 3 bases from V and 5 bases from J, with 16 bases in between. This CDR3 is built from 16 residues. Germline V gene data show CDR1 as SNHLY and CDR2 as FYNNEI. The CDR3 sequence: CASSDLGAGLTGELFF. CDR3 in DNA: TGTGCCAGCAGTGATTTGGGGGCCGGGCTGACCGGGGAGCTGTTTTTT.

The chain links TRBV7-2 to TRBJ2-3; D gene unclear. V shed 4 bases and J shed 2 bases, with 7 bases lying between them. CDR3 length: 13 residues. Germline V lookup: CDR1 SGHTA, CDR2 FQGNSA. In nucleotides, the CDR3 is TGTGCCAGCAGCTCCCTTAACACAGATACGCAGTATTTT. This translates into CASSSLNTDTQYF.

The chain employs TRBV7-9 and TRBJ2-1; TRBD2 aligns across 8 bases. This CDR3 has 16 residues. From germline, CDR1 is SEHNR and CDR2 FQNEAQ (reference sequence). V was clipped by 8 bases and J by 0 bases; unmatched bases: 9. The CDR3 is CASGATSASSYNEQFF. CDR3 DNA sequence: TGTGCCAGCGGAGCGACTAGCGCGAGCTCCTACAATGAGCAGTTCTTC.

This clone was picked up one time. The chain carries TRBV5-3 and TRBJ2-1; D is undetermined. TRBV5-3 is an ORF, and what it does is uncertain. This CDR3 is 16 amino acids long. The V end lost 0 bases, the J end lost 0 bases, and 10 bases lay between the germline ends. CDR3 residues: CARSLDSAHSYNEQFF. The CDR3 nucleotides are TGTGCCAGAAGCTTGGATTCGGCCCACTCCTACAATGAGCAGTTCTTC.

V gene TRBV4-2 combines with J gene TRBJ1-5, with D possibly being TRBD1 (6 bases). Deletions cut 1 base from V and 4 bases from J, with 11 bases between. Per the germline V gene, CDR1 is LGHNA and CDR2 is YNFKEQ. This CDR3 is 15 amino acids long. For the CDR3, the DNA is TGTGCCAGCAGCCAAGCAGGCCAGGGGAATCAGCCCCAGCATTTT. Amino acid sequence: CASSQAGQGNQPQHF.

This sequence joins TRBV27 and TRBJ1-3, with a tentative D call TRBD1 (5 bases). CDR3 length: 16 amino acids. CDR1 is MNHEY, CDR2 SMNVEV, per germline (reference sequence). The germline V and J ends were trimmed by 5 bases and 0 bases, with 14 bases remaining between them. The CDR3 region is CASSPNGGRSGNTIYF. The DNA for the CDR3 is TGTGCCAGCAGTCCCAACGGGGGACGCTCTGGAAACACCATATATTTT.

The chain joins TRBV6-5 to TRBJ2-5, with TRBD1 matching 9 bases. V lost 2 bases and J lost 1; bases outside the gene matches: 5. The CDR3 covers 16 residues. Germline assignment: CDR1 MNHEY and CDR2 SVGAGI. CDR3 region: CASSYRGQGGQETQYF. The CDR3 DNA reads TGTGCCAGCAGTTACCGGGGACAGGGTGGCCAAGAGACCCAGTACTTC.